The T cell receptor (beta chain) under discussion was sequenced for a study of Ad26.COV2.S vaccination and SARS-CoV-2 variants. Only one count was recorded for this clone. CDR1 is MGHDK, CDR2 SYGVNS, per germline. Trimming removed 0 bases from V and 3 bases from J, with 5 bases in between. The CDR3 runs to 13 residues. Libraries were prepared by immunoSEQ multiplex PCR; TCRdb keeps only in-frame clonotypes and omits some of them. Altogether approximately 420,000 clones are present, roughly nine tenths being singletons, with the ten largest covering approximately 3.7%. The treatment here: roughly 18 received Ad26.COV2.S at low or high dose, single or two shots; 5 received placebo; per-sample allocation not given. The study sampled participants on day 63 after the first vaccine or placebo injection.

The TCR comes from a person between 18 and 60 years old who received the Ad26.COV2.S COVID-19 vaccine or a placebo. Sequenced here: peripheral blood, sampled in a trial of Ad26.COV2.S vaccine versus placebo. The gene calls are TRBV25-1 and TRBJ1-1, with D unclear. The CDR3 bases are TGTGCCAGCAGTGAATATAAAGACACTGAAGCTTTCTTT. Protein product: CASSEYKDTEAFF.